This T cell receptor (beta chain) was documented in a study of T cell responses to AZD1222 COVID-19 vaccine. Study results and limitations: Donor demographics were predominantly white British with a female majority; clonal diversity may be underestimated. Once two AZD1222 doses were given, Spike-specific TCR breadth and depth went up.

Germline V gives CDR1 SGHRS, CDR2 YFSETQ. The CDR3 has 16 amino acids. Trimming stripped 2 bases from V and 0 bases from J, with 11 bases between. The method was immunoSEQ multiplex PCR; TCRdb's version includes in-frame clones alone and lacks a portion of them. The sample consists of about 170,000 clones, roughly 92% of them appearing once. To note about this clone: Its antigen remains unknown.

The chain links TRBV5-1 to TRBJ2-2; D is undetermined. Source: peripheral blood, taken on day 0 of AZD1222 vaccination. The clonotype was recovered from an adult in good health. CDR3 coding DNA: TGCGCCAGCAGCTTTTATGGGGTTACGAACACCGGGGAGCTGTTTTTT. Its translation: CASSFYGVTNTGELFF. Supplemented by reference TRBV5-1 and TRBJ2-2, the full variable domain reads KAGVTQTPRYLIKTRGQQVTLSCSPISGHRSVSWYQQTPGQGLQFLFEYFSETQRNKGNFPGRFSGRQFSNSRSEMNVSTLELGDSALYLCASSFYGVTNTGELFFGEGSRLTVL.